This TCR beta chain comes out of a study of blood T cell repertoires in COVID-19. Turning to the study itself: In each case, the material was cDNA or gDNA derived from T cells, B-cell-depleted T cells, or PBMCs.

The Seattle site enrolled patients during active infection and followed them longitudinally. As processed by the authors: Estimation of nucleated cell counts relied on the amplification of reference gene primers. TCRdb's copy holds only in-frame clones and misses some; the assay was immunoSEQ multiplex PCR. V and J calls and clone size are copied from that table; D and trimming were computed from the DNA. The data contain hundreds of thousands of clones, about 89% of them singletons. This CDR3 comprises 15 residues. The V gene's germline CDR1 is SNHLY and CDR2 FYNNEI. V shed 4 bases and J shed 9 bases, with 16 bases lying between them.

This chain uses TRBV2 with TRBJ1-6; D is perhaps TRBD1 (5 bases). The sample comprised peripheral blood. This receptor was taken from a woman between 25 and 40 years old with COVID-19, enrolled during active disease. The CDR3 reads CASSGRAALGSPLHF. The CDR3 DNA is TGTGCCAGCAGTGGCAGGGCGGCCTTAGGTTCACCCCTCCACTTT.